This TCR beta chain is from a study of cytomegalovirus exposure and HLA in healthy donors. Researchers ran the PCR with 60 Vbeta and 13 Jbeta primers. Data came from immunoSEQ multiplex PCR; TCRdb stores just in-frame clones and leaves some out. The sample includes around 130,000 clones, around 69% of them seen just once. This clone showed up just once. The antigen is not known. Study results and caveats: A later analysis reportedly found fewer N-insertions in an Asian-associated ancestry cluster than the roughly 700-donor mean. There were several of the most significant clusters that appeared linked to common viral pathogens in a later analysis. In a later analysis, specific HLA alleles were associated with some 16,000 TCR beta sequences at a 0.05 false discovery rate.

CDR3 length: 12 amino acids. With 4 bases removed from V and 12 bases from J, the gap between germline ends came to 13 bases. Germline values: CDR1 GTSNPN, CDR2 SVGIG (reference sequence). The receptor was isolated from a human donor in good health. The sample taken for sequencing was PBMCs. V gene TRBV30 combines with J gene TRBJ1-6; unclear D gene. CDR3 nucleotide sequence: TGTGCCTGGAAGGAGGGAAAGGGACCCCTCCACTTT. This gives the protein CAWKEGKGPLHF.